A selection of T cell receptor beta chains follows, all from one sample in a study of early T cells in non-severe SARS-CoV-2 infection. TCRdb called the 5' RACE reads again in MiXCR, with one record for every CDR3 protein. This sample has about 43,000 distinct CDR3 sequences, with about 11% found just once. Specimen: whole blood. The receptors were sampled from an adult who was a healthcare worker with PCR-confirmed SARS-CoV-2 infection or an uninfected control (not recorded which). CDR3s include the opening cysteine and the closing phenylalanine or tryptophan. The D gene is left open where the match is weak. Some rows have no size entry. The others give once, few or many, or a class for an expanded clone.

DNA: TGCGCCAGCAGCGTTGAGTCCGGCACCGGCTACACCTTC
CDR3: CASSVESGTGYTF
length: 13
J: TRBJ1-2
D: -
V: TRBV5-1
size: many

DNA: TGTGCCAGCAGCCAAGAAATAGGGACCAACTATGGCTACACCTTC
CDR3: CASSQEIGTNYGYTF
length: 15
J: TRBJ1-2
D: -
V: TRBV3-1
size: many

DNA: TGTGCCAGTAGTATAGGACAGGGTAGGGAGACCCAGTACTTC
CDR3: CASSIGQGRETQYF
length: 14
J: TRBJ2-5
D: TRBD1
V: TRBV19
size: many

DNA: TGTGCCAGCTCACCAACCTCAGGGGATTGGGGACAGCCCCAGCATTTT
CDR3: CASSPTSGDWGQPQHF
length: 16
J: TRBJ1-5
D: -
V: TRBV18
size: -

DNA: TGTGCCAGCAGCTTTTTGGGGGACCCTGAAGCTTTCTTT
CDR3: CASSFLGDPEAFF
length: 13
J: TRBJ1-1
D: -
V: TRBV7-9
size: many

DNA: TGCAGTGCTAGAAATCAGGGGGCGGCGGATTCACCCCTCCACTTT
CDR3: CSARNQGAADSPLHF
length: 15
J: TRBJ1-6
D: TRBD1
V: TRBV20-1
size: -

DNA: TGTGCCAGCAGCCCCGGGAAGGGGGGATCGAACACCGGGGAGCTGTTTTTT
CDR3: CASSPGKGGSNTGELFF
length: 17
J: TRBJ2-2
D: -
V: TRBV11-2
size: -

DNA: TGTGCCAGCAGTTTAGTGGCCAGGGGAACTGAAGCTTTCTTT
CDR3: CASSLVARGTEAFF
length: 14
J: TRBJ1-1
D: -
V: TRBV27
size: many

DNA: TGCAGTGCGGCGCGGGGGCTATCAGATACGCAGTATTTT
CDR3: CSAARGLSDTQYF
length: 13
J: TRBJ2-3
D: -
V: TRBV20-1
size: few

DNA: TGCGCCAGCAGCCAAGATTCTAACCACAATGAGCAGTTCTTC
CDR3: CASSQDSNHNEQFF
length: 14
J: TRBJ2-1
D: -
V: TRBV4-3
size: -

DNA: TGTGCCAGCAGCACCCGGACAGGGAACTACAATGAGCAGTTCTTC
CDR3: CASSTRTGNYNEQFF
length: 15
J: TRBJ2-1
D: TRBD1
V: TRBV7-9
size: -

DNA: TGCAGCTCTCGGGTCTCGGCGAACACTGAAGCTTTCTTT
CDR3: CSSRVSANTEAFF
length: 13
J: TRBJ1-1
D: -
V: TRBV29-1
size: few

DNA: TGTGCCAGCAGCGTAGTGGACCCGAGCACAGATACGCAGTATTTT
CDR3: CASSVVDPSTDTQYF
length: 15
J: TRBJ2-3
D: -
V: TRBV9
size: few

DNA: TGCAGTGCTAGAGATCTAGTATCCGGGGGCCGTCCCTACGAGCAGTACTTC
CDR3: CSARDLVSGGRPYEQYF
length: 17
J: TRBJ2-7
D: -
V: TRBV20-1
size: few

DNA: TGTGCCAGCAGTTACGTGAAGGTCGTAGAGCTGTTTTTT
CDR3: CASSYVKVVELFF
length: 13
J: TRBJ2-2
D: -
V: TRBV6-2/TRBV6-3
size: many

DNA: TGTGCCAGCAGTTTCGCGACGGCCTTGAAAAATTCACCCCTCCACTTT
CDR3: CASSFATALKNSPLHF
length: 16
J: TRBJ1-6
D: -
V: TRBV27
size: -

DNA: TGTGCCAGCAGCCAAGACACCGGATCGAGCTATGGCTACACCTTC
CDR3: CASSQDTGSSYGYTF
length: 15
J: TRBJ1-2
D: -
V: TRBV4-2
size: many

DNA: TGTGCCAGCAGCCCAACCGGCGACCGCACAGATACGCAGTATTTT
CDR3: CASSPTGDRTDTQYF
length: 15
J: TRBJ2-3
D: -
V: TRBV7-3
size: once

DNA: TGCAGTGCTAGAGATCGGCTACAGGCCTACGAGCAGTACTTC
CDR3: CSARDRLQAYEQYF
length: 14
J: TRBJ2-7
D: -
V: TRBV20-1
size: -

DNA: TGCAGCGTGGGGGGACAGCTCTATGGCTACACCTTC
CDR3: CSVGGQLYGYTF
length: 12
J: TRBJ1-2
D: TRBD1
V: TRBV29-1
size: many

DNA: TGTGCCAGTAGTAATAGCGGGGGGACTCATGAGCAGTTCTTC
CDR3: CASSNSGGTHEQFF
length: 14
J: TRBJ2-1
D: TRBD2
V: TRBV19
size: -

DNA: TGCAGCGTTGTCCCGGACAGGAGCTCCTACGAGCAGTACTTC
CDR3: CSVVPDRSSYEQYF
length: 14
J: TRBJ2-7
D: TRBD1
V: TRBV29-1
size: many

DNA: TGTGCCAGCATGCCCGGACAGGACTATGGCTACACCTTC
CDR3: CASMPGQDYGYTF
length: 13
J: TRBJ1-2
D: TRBD1
V: TRBV28
size: few

DNA: TGTGCCAGCAGGGAACTCAGGGGGAACTCTGGAAACACCATATATTTT
CDR3: CASRELRGNSGNTIYF
length: 16
J: TRBJ1-3
D: TRBD1
V: TRBV6-5
size: -

DNA: TGTGCCAGCAGCTCCCTTGGGGTAGCCGCCAATGAGCAGTTCTTC
CDR3: CASSSLGVAANEQFF
length: 15
J: TRBJ2-1
D: -
V: TRBV7-3
size: many

DNA: TGTGCCAGCCAGGGTCCAGATACGCAGTATTTT
CDR3: CASQGPDTQYF
length: 11
J: TRBJ2-3
D: -
V: TRBV25-1
size: few

DNA: TGTGCCAGCAGCAATCCGGGGGGGATCTCCTACAATGAGCAGTTCTTC
CDR3: CASSNPGGISYNEQFF
length: 16
J: TRBJ2-1
D: TRBD2
V: TRBV7-9
size: few

DNA: TGTGCCAGCAGCCAATTTCGGGGGAACACTGAAGCTTTCTTT
CDR3: CASSQFRGNTEAFF
length: 14
J: TRBJ1-1
D: -
V: TRBV16
size: many

DNA: TGTGCCAGCAGCTTAGAGGGGCTTAGCTCCTACGAGCAGTACTTC
CDR3: CASSLEGLSSYEQYF
length: 15
J: TRBJ2-7
D: -
V: TRBV7-2
size: -

DNA: TGTGCCAGCAGTCTCGCCGGGACAGGGGGCCAGCCCCAGCATTTT
CDR3: CASSLAGTGGQPQHF
length: 15
J: TRBJ1-5
D: TRBD1
V: TRBV6-2/TRBV6-3
size: many

DNA: TGTGCCAGCAGTCTCGGACAGGGGGTCACAGATACGCAGTATTTT
CDR3: CASSLGQGVTDTQYF
length: 15
J: TRBJ2-3
D: TRBD1
V: TRBV12-3/TRBV12-4
size: many

DNA: TGTGCCAGCAGCCTGGCTACGTACCAAGAGACCCAGTACTTC
CDR3: CASSLATYQETQYF
length: 14
J: TRBJ2-5
D: -
V: TRBV12-3/TRBV12-4
size: -

DNA: TGTGCCAGCAGCCATGCCGCCATAACTGGCTACGAGCAGTACTTC
CDR3: CASSHAAITGYEQYF
length: 15
J: TRBJ2-7
D: -
V: TRBV3-1
size: -

DNA: TGTGCCAGCAGTGAAGCGGGGGGAGGGATTCAGCCCCAGCATTTT
CDR3: CASSEAGGGIQPQHF
length: 15
J: TRBJ1-5
D: -
V: TRBV2
size: -

DNA: TGTGCCTGCACCTTGGGGGGAGAGACCCAGTACTTC
CDR3: CACTLGGETQYF
length: 12
J: TRBJ2-5
D: -
V: TRBV30
size: many

DNA: TGTGCCAGCAGCGCACTAAGGGACAGAGGAAACACCATATATTTT
CDR3: CASSALRDRGNTIYF
length: 15
J: TRBJ1-3
D: TRBD1
V: TRBV5-6
size: many

DNA: TGCAGTGCTAGTCTACCGGGGTACAATGAGCAGTTCTTC
CDR3: CSASLPGYNEQFF
length: 13
J: TRBJ2-1
D: -
V: TRBV20-1
size: many

DNA: TGTGCCAGCAGCTTAACAGGGGAATCAGATACGCAGTATTTT
CDR3: CASSLTGESDTQYF
length: 14
J: TRBJ2-3
D: TRBD1
V: TRBV7-9
size: few

DNA: TGTGCCATCAGTGAGTCGAGGGGGGAGGTTGGCAATGAGCAGTTCTTC
CDR3: CAISESRGEVGNEQFF
length: 16
J: TRBJ2-1
D: -
V: TRBV10-3
size: many

DNA: TGTGCCAGCTCCACTGTTATACAGGGGAGAATAGTATGGCGGGATGGCTACACCTTC
CDR3: CASSTVIQGRIVWRDGYTF
length: 19
J: TRBJ1-2
D: TRBD1
V: TRBV6-5
size: many

DNA: TGTGCCAGCAGCTTAGAACATCCTGGGGCCAACGTCCTGACTTTC
CDR3: CASSLEHPGANVLTF
length: 15
J: TRBJ2-6
D: -
V: TRBV7-9
size: many

DNA: TGTGCCAGTACCCCAGGCCCCCGGGGGGCAGCGAACACCGGGGAGCTGTTTTTT
CDR3: CASTPGPRGAANTGELFF
length: 18
J: TRBJ2-2
D: -
V: TRBV19
size: -

DNA: TGCAGTGCTAGGCCCTCGGCGGGGATGAATCAGCCCCAGCATTTT
CDR3: CSARPSAGMNQPQHF
length: 15
J: TRBJ1-5
D: -
V: TRBV20-1
size: -

DNA: TGTGCCAGCATCCGGGCCTACGGTGAAAAACTGTTTTTT
CDR3: CASIRAYGEKLFF
length: 13
J: TRBJ1-4
D: -
V: TRBV2
size: -

DNA: TGTGCCTGGAGTGTTTACCCCCCTAGCGGGGGATTCCTTGAGCAGTTCTTC
CDR3: CAWSVYPPSGGFLEQFF
length: 17
J: TRBJ2-1
D: TRBD2
V: TRBV30
size: few

DNA: TGTGCCAGCAGTTTTCTAACGGGAAGTGGCTATAGCTCCTACAATGAGCAGTTCTTC
CDR3: CASSFLTGSGYSSYNEQFF
length: 19
J: TRBJ2-1
D: -
V: TRBV28
size: many

DNA: TGTGCCAGCAGCTTTATGAGGGACGGCTACACCTTC
CDR3: CASSFMRDGYTF
length: 12
J: TRBJ1-2
D: -
V: TRBV7-2
size: -

DNA: TGTGCCAGCAGTGAAGTCTTTGGATTCGAAGGCCCCGGCTCCTACAATGAGCAGTTCTTC
CDR3: CASSEVFGFEGPGSYNEQFF
length: 20
J: TRBJ2-1
D: -
V: TRBV6-1
size: medium-sized

DNA: TGTGCCAGCAGCCAACAGACAGGGGTAAATTCACCCCTCCACTTT
CDR3: CASSQQTGVNSPLHF
length: 15
J: TRBJ1-6
D: TRBD1
V: TRBV7-3
size: many

DNA: TGTGCCAGCAGCTTAACTTGGATGAACAATGAGCAGTTCTTC
CDR3: CASSLTWMNNEQFF
length: 14
J: TRBJ2-1
D: -
V: TRBV7-2
size: -

DNA: TGTGCCTGGAGTCGACTAGCGGGTGCGACGGAGACCCAGTACTTC
CDR3: CAWSRLAGATETQYF
length: 15
J: TRBJ2-5
D: TRBD2
V: TRBV30
size: few

DNA: TGTGCCAGCAGCGTAGGACAGAGCTCCTATAATTCACCCCTCCACTTT
CDR3: CASSVGQSSYNSPLHF
length: 16
J: TRBJ1-6
D: -
V: TRBV9
size: many

DNA: TGTGCCAGCAGCAGCGGTGCGTACCAAGAGACCCAGTACTTC
CDR3: CASSSGAYQETQYF
length: 14
J: TRBJ2-5
D: -
V: TRBV5-6
size: many

DNA: TGTGCCAGCAGCTTAGTCGGGACAGGGAGCAATCAGCCCCAGCATTTT
CDR3: CASSLVGTGSNQPQHF
length: 16
J: TRBJ1-5
D: TRBD1
V: TRBV7-8
size: many

DNA: TGTGCCAGCAGCCCCATGGCCGGGGCCAACGTCCTGACTTTC
CDR3: CASSPMAGANVLTF
length: 14
J: TRBJ2-6
D: -
V: TRBV7-2
size: -

DNA: TGCAGTGCTATAAAAAACCAAGAGACCCAGTACTTC
CDR3: CSAIKNQETQYF
length: 12
J: TRBJ2-5
D: -
V: TRBV20-1
size: many

DNA: TGTGCCTGGAGTCGGGGAACCCCATCTGGAAACACCATATATTTT
CDR3: CAWSRGTPSGNTIYF
length: 15
J: TRBJ1-3
D: -
V: TRBV30
size: many

DNA: TGTGCCAGCAGCTTGTTTTCCGGGTCGGGTGGCTACACCTTC
CDR3: CASSLFSGSGGYTF
length: 14
J: TRBJ1-2
D: -
V: TRBV5-5
size: many

DNA: TGTGCCAGCATGGGACCCCCCTATGTGAACGAGCAGTACTTC
CDR3: CASMGPPYVNEQYF
length: 14
J: TRBJ2-7
D: -
V: TRBV6-2/TRBV6-3
size: few